The 14 T cell receptor beta chains below were found in one sample sequenced in a study of T cell repertoires in cytomegalovirus infection. These receptors lack a known antigen. TCRdb re-analysed the reads in MiXCR, keeping a single row per CDR3 protein. The profile shows around 900,000 distinct CDR3 sequences, roughly 31% of them singletons. This specimen was cultured CD8+ T cells from PBMCs, taken from culture after CMV antigen stimulation. These receptors were taken from a human donor in good health (CMV status not recorded). Some clones in this sample may be carry-over from other donors' samples.

The chain links TRBV2 to TRBJ1-2; D gene ambiguous. Germline assignment: CDR1 SNHLY and CDR2 FYNNEI. The CDR3 has 17 residues. Trimming took 7 bases from V and 0 from J, leaving 21 bases between them. CDR3: CASMYPLGKGSNYGYTF. The CDR3 DNA sequence: TGTGCCAGCATGTATCCCCTGGGCAAAGGGTCTAACTATGGCTACACCTTC.

The chain couples TRBV18 to TRBJ1-1, with 8 bases matching TRBD1. This CDR3 is built from 15 residues. Losses at the gene ends were 3 bases for V and 7 bases for J; bases not matched to a gene: 10. Germline V lookup: CDR1 KGHSH, CDR2 LQKENI. CDR3 in DNA: TGTGCCAGCTCACCTGGAGCAGGGGGCGCGGATGAAGCTTTCTTT. Its translation: CASSPGAGGADEAFF.

This clonotype was observed a few times. As DNA, the CDR3 is TGTGCCAGCAGTCCAACAATTCGACAGACCTATAATTCACCCCTCCACTTT. This codes for CASSPTIRQTYNSPLHF. V and J are TRBV27 and TRBJ1-6; TRBD1 is a possible D gene (5 bases). The V end lost 5 bases, the J end lost 2 bases, and 16 bases lay between the germline ends. The CDR3 sequence is 17 residues long. Per germline, CDR1 MNHEY and CDR2 SMNVEV (reference sequence).

The rearrangement links TRBV27 to TRBJ2-3, with D possibly matching TRBD2 (5 bases). The CDR3 loop spans 14 amino acids. Germline V gives CDR1 MNHEY, CDR2 SMNVEV (reference sequence). V dropped 5 bases and J dropped 0 bases, with 9 bases sitting between them. CDR3 nucleotides: TGTGCCAGCAGTGTAGCGTCTAGCACAGATACGCAGTATTTT. Protein sequence: CASSVASSTDTQYF.

Only a few counts were recorded for this clonotype. The chain is built from TRBV7-9 and TRBJ2-3, with D maybe TRBD1 (5 bases). There are 17 residues in the CDR3. V gave up 6 bases and J gave up 0 bases, with 19 bases separating them. Per the germline V gene, CDR1 is SEHNR and CDR2 is FQNEAQ (reference sequence). Written as DNA, the CDR3 is TGTGCCAGCAGTTCCTCCGCGGACACCCAGAGCACAGATACGCAGTATTTT. This codes for CASSSSADTQSTDTQYF.

There are many counts of this clonotype. The chain carries TRBV6-1 and TRBJ2-3; D might be TRBD2 (5 bases). The CDR3 loop spans 17 amino acids. Per germline, CDR1 MNHNS and CDR2 SASEGT. V dropped 7 bases and J dropped 0 bases, with 20 bases sitting between them. CDR3 nucleotide sequence: TGTGCCAGCACCCGAGGACTCGCTTCCACTAGCACAGATACGCAGTATTTT. Translated, it gives CASTRGLASTSTDTQYF.

J is TRBJ2-1 and V is TRBV7-6; 8 bases align to TRBD2. Germline-derived CDR1 and CDR2 are SGHVS and FNYEAQ. The CDR3 consists of 15 residues. Germline trimming cut 6 bases from V and 5 bases from J; bases unmatched to any gene: 9. The CDR3 DNA reads TGTGCCAGCAGACCCTTAGCGGGGCTCAACAATGAGCAGTTCTTC. It yields the protein CASRPLAGLNNEQFF.

This chain links TRBV28 with TRBJ1-1, with 7 nucleotides matching TRBD1. With 6 bases clipped from V and 3 bases from J, the junction kept 13 bases outside the gene matches. This CDR3 is 16 amino acids long. Per germline, CDR1 MDHEN and CDR2 SYDVKM. This chain's CDR3 is CASSSKTGFRDTEAFF. CDR3 sequence (DNA): TGTGCCAGCAGCTCGAAGACAGGGTTTAGGGACACTGAAGCTTTCTTT.

CDR3: CASSLLGWIQGASNEQFF. Here the CDR3 DNA reads TGTGCCAGCAGTTTATTGGGTTGGATACAGGGGGCGAGCAATGAGCAGTTCTTC. The rearrangement uses TRBV27 and TRBJ2-1, with 9 bases lining up with TRBD1. Per the germline V gene, CDR1 is MNHEY and CDR2 is SMNVEV (reference sequence). The CDR3 sequence is 18 residues long. V gave up 1 base and J gave up 6 bases; unmatched junction bases: 13.

The chain couples TRBV6-2 or TRBV6-3 to TRBJ2-7, with 10 nucleotides matching TRBD2. The J segment lost 3 bases and the V segment lost 0 bases, leaving 14 bases of the junction unmatched. Germline-derived CDR1 and CDR2 are MNHEY and SVGEGT. CDR3 size: 19 residues. The CDR3 DNA sequence: TGTGCCAGCAGTTACTCTTCCCTAGCGGGGGCCTTCGAGGTCTACGAGCAGTACTTC. Translated, it gives CASSYSSLAGAFEVYEQYF.

J is TRBJ1-2 and V is TRBV7-9, with D possibly TRBD1 on 5 matching bases. The length of the CDR3 is 12 residues. The V end was cut by 7 bases, the J end by 4 bases, with 10 bases between. The germline V gene has CDR1 SEHNR and CDR2 FQNEAQ (reference sequence). The DNA for the CDR3 is TGTGCCAGCATAGGAGGGGTCTATGGCTACACCTTC. It is translated as CASIGGVYGYTF. The entire variable domain, with the rest obtained from reference TRBV7-9 and TRBJ1-2, is as follows: DTGVSQNPRHKITKRGQNVTFRCDPISEHNRLYWYRQTLGQGPEFLTYFQNEAQLEKSRLLSDRFSAERPKGSFSTLEIQRTEQGDSAMYLCASIGGVYGYTFGSGTRLTVV.

This chain uses TRBV12-3 or TRBV12-4 with TRBJ2-1; 10 bases are a match to TRBD2. The CDR3 consists of 16 residues. Trimming took 5 bases from V and 6 from J; bases not matched to a gene: 10. The CDR3, as DNA: TGTGCCAGCAGTCCCTCAGCGGGGGGGGAATCCAATGAGCAGTTCTTC. Protein: CASSPSAGGESNEQFF.

The table lists this clonotype with many counts. V is TRBV12-3 or TRBV12-4 and J is TRBJ2-1, with TRBD2 matching 8 bases. With V trimmed by 4 bases and J by 10 bases, 6 bases remained unmatched. CDR3 length: 13 residues. This CDR3 is CASSWGLEGEQFF. CDR3 bases: TGTGCCAGCAGTTGGGGACTAGAGGGGGAGCAGTTCTTC.

The gene calls are TRBV27 and TRBJ1-5; D perhaps matches TRBD1 (5 bases). The V gene lost 3 bases and the J gene lost 5 bases, with 11 bases spanning the gap. This CDR3 contains 14 residues. Germline CDR1 reads MNHEY; CDR2 reads SMNVEV (reference sequence). The CDR3 sequence: CASSFLGDDQPQHF. CDR3 coding DNA: TGTGCCAGCAGTTTTTTGGGGGATGATCAGCCCCAGCATTTT.